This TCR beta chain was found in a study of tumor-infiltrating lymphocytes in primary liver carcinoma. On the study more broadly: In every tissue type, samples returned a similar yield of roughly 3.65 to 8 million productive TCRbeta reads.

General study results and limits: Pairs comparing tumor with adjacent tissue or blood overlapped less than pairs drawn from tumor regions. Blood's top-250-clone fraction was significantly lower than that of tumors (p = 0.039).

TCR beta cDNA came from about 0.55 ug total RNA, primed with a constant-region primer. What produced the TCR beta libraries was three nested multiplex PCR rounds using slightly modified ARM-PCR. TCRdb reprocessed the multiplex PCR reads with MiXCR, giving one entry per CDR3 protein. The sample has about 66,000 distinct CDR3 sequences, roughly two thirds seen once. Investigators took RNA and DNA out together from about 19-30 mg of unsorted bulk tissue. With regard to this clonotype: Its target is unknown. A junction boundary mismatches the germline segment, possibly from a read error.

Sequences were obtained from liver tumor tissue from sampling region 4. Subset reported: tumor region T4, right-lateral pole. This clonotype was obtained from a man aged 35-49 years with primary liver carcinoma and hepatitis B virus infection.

CDR3 DNA sequence: TGTTCCAGCAGCCATTCGCCAGCCCATGAGACCCAGTACTTC. This codes for CSSSHSPAHETQYF. This chain uses TRBV11-2 with TRBJ2-5, with unresolved D. The germline CDR1 and CDR2 sequences are SGHAT and FQNNGV. The CDR3 totals 14 residues.